The TCR beta chain under discussion was sequenced for a study of T cell changes during pregnancy in multiple sclerosis. CDR3 length: 16 residues. V trimming: 0 bases; J trimming: 4 bases; junction bases outside the gene matches: 5. Germline V gene sequence: CDR1 SGHTA, CDR2 FQGNSA. Sequenced by immunoSEQ multiplex PCR; TCRdb stores in-frame clones only, minus some. The top ten hold just over 2% of the sample, which has about 93,000 clones, around 94% seen once. Sequences were derived from peripheral blood, sampled after pregnancy. The gene calls are TRBV7-2 and TRBJ1-2; TRBD1 matches 10 bases. This receptor was obtained from a female donor with multiple sclerosis, enrolled in a pregnancy study. The CDR3 DNA reads TGTGCCAGCAGCTTAGCCCGCCGACAGGGGGCCTATGGCTACACCTTC. Amino acid sequence: CASSLARRQGAYGYTF.